This T cell receptor (beta chain) was observed in a study of cytomegalovirus exposure and HLA in healthy donors. At the level of the study: A preliminary data release comprised 80 million to 95 million unique TCRs obtained from HLA-typed donors.

A remark on this clone: Its antigen remains unknown.

The CDR3 covers 14 residues. Trimming cost V 1 base and J 3 bases, with 7 bases left between them. CDR1 is SNHLY, CDR2 FYNNEI, per germline. The donors (healthy individuals) were bone marrow donors. A multiplex PCR was run with 60 Vbeta primers and 13 Jbeta primers. Original processing methods: Around 12 million of roughly 81 million unique TCR beta chains were shared, per a later count. Clones were sequenced by immunoSEQ multiplex PCR, and TCRdb holds only the in-frame ones, with some missing. V and J calls and clone size are as listed in that table; D and trimming were resolved from the DNA. The sample shows roughly 200,000 clones, 78% of them seen only once. General study results and limits: In vitro testing confirmed three CMV-associated chains as specific for CMV antigens.

The origin of this receptor is a female donor in good health and CMV-seronegative. The sample consisted of PBMCs. V is TRBV2 and J is TRBJ1-5, with no clear D. For the CDR3, the DNA is TGTGCCAGCAGTGAAGTACAGATCAATCAGCCCCAGCATTTT. It codes for CASSEVQINQPQHF.